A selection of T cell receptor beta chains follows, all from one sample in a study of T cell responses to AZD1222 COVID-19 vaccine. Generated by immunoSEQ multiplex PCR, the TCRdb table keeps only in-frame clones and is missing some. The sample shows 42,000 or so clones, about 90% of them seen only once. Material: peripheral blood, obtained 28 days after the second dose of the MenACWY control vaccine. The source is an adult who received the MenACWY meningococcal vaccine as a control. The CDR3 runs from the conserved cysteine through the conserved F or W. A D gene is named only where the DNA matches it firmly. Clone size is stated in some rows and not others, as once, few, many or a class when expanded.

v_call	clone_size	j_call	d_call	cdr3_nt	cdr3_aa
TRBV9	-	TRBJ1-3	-	TGTGCCAGCAGCGGAATTACAGAGGCTGGAAACACCATATATTTT	CASSGITEAGNTIYF
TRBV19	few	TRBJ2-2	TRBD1	TGTGCCAGTAGTCCACAGGGGTTCGGGGAGCTGTTTTTT	CASSPQGFGELFF
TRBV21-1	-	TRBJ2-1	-	TGTGCCAGCAGCAAATCGACGATAGCTGGGCCCAATGAGCAGTTCTTC	CASSKSTIAGPNEQFF
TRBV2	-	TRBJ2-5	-	TGTGCCAGCAGTGTCCCCGGGTTACAAGAGACCCAGTACTTC	CASSVPGLQETQYF
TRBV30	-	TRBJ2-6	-	TGTGCCTGCCCGGGACAACCCTCCTCTGGGGCCAACGTCCTGACTTTC	CACPGQPSSGANVLTF
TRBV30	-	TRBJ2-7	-	TGTGCCTGGAGTGGGCGCTACGAGCAGTACTTC	CAWSGRYEQYF
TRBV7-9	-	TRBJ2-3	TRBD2	TGTGCCAGCAGCTCCCGGGGAGGGAGGGCCATGGATACGCAGTATTTT	CASSSRGGRAMDTQYF
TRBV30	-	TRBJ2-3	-	TGTGCCTGGAGTGTAACCGGGCTAGGGACAGATACGCAGTATTTT	CAWSVTGLGTDTQYF
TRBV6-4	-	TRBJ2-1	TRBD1	TGTGCCAGCGGACAGGGGGCTTTGAATGAGCAGTTCTTC	CASGQGALNEQFF
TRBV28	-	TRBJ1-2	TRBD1	TGTGCCAGCAGTCGTACGACAGGGCGGGTTAACTATGGCTACACCTTC	CASSRTTGRVNYGYTF
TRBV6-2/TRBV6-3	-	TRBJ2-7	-	TGTGCCAGCAGTCCACGAACCTACGAGCAGTACTTC	CASSPRTYEQYF
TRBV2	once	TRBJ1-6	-	TGTGCCAGCAGTGAAGTAACAGGGAATTCACCCCTCCACTTT	CASSEVTGNSPLHF
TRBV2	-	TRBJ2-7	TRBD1	TGTGCCAGCAGACCCTCGATCCGGGACAGGGACGGCCAGAACGAGCAGTACTTC	CASRPSIRDRDGQNEQYF
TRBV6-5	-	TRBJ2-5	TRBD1	TGTGCCAGCAGTACGGACAGGGGAGAGACCCAGTACTTC	CASSTDRGETQYF
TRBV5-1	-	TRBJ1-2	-	TGCGCCAGCAGCTCAGAAGGGGGCTATGGCTACACCTTC	CASSSEGGYGYTF
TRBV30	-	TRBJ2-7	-	TGTGCCTGGAGTGTATTCACCGGACCTTTACAGGACCGCTGGGGCTACGAGCAGTACTTC	CAWSVFTGPLQDRWGYEQYF
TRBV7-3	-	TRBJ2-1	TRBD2	TGTGCCAGCAGCTTATCACTAGCGGGAGGGATAAGCTCCTACAATGAGCAGTTCTTC	CASSLSLAGGISSYNEQFF
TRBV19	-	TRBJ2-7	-	TGTGCCAGTAGTGGCGTAGGGAGCTCCTACGAGCAGTACTTC	CASSGVGSSYEQYF
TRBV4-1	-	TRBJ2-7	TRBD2	TGCGCCAGCAGCGATGGACTAGCGGGAGACTACGAGCAGTACTTC	CASSDGLAGDYEQYF
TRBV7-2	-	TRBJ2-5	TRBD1	TGTGCCAGCAGCTTCCACGGGACAGGGGTGGGGGAGACCCAGTACTTC	CASSFHGTGVGETQYF
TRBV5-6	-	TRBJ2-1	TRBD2	TGTGCCAGCAGCTTGGCCCACTTCGGACTAGCGGGAAATGAGCAGTTCTTC	CASSLAHFGLAGNEQFF
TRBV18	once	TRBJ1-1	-	TGTGCCAGCTCACCACCGGATATAGTATTAGGGACTGAAGCTTTCTTT	CASSPPDIVLGTEAFF
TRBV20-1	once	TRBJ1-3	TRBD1	TGCAGTGCTCAACAGGGGAACACCATATATTTT	CSAQQGNTIYF
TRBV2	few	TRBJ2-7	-	TGTGCCAGCAAACGTTCCTACGAGCAGTACTTC	CASKRSYEQYF
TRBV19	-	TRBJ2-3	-	TGTGCCAGTAGTATCAAAGTCGCTAGCACAGATACGCAGTATTTT	CASSIKVASTDTQYF
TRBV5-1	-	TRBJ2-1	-	TGCGCCAGCAGCTGGGGGTCCAGAGCGTCCTACAATGAGCAGTTCTTC	CASSWGSRASYNEQFF
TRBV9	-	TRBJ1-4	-	TGTGCCAGCAGCGTAGATCCGGGACTACGGATTGCAACTAATGAAAAACTGTTTTTT	CASSVDPGLRIATNEKLFF
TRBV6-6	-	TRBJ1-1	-	TGTGCCAGCAGTTCCCCTGGGACAAGGAACACTGAAGCTTTCTTT	CASSSPGTRNTEAFF
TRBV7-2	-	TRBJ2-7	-	TGTGCCAGCAGCTTTGAGGTGGCCGTGGGCGAGCAGTACTTC	CASSFEVAVGEQYF